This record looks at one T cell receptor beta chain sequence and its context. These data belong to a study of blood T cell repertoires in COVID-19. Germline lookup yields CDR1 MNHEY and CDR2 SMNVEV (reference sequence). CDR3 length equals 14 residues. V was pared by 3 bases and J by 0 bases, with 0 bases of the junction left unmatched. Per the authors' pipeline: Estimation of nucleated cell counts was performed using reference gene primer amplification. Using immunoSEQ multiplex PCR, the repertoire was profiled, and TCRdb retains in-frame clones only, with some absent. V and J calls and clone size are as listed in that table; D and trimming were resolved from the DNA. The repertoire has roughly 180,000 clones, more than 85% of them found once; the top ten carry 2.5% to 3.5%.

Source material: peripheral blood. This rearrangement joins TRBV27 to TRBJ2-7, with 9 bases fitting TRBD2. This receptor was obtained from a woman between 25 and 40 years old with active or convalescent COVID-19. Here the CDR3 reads CASSFSGSSYEQYF. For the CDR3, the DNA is TGTGCCAGCAGTTTTAGCGGGAGCTCCTACGAGCAGTACTTC.